Below are 28 T cell receptor beta chains sequenced from a single sample in a study of spatial heterogeneity in lung cancer. TCRdb reprocessed the 5' RACE reads with MiXCR, giving one entry per CDR3 protein. The table lists 65,000 to 85,000 distinct CDR3 sequences, about 20% of them singletons, with 6.2% in the top ten. The time point here: sample taken at primary tumor resection. Researchers sequenced whole RNA taken from tumor, nontumor lung or frozen PBMC without sorting. The material sequenced was PBMCs, taken at surgery. These receptors originate from a male donor with early-stage non-small cell lung cancer.

This chain connects TRBV10-3 to TRBJ1-2; D is ambiguous. CDR1 is ENHRY and CDR2 is SYGVKD in the germline V gene. The V gene lost 0 bases and the J gene lost 4 bases, with 6 bases spanning the gap. The CDR3 spans 13 residues. CDR3 amino acids: CAISESRSYGYTF. The CDR3 DNA is TGTGCCATCAGTGAGTCGAGGAGCTATGGCTACACCTTC.

This sequence joins TRBV20-1 and TRBJ2-7, with TRBD2 identical over 8 bases. The V gene end was trimmed by 6 bases and the J gene end by 1 base; junction bases not matched to a gene: 11. This CDR3 has 15 amino acids. From germline, CDR1 is DFQATT and CDR2 SNEGSKA (reference sequence). The CDR3 region has the DNA TGCAGTGCAAGGGGGGGAGAGCGGGAGTCCTACGAGCAGTACTTC. It encodes CSARGGERESYEQYF.

V and J are TRBV20-1 and TRBJ2-3, with TRBD2 as a possible D gene (5 bases). CDR3 length: 16 amino acids. Germline CDR1 is DFQATT and CDR2 is SNEGSKA (reference sequence). V was cut by 3 bases and J by 6 bases, with 22 bases left in between. The CDR3 DNA reads as TGCAGTGCTAGCCTTAGCCGGGATCTCGCCTCGGATACGCAGTATTTT. This gives the protein CSASLSRDLASDTQYF.

This clonotype came up a few times. The chain has TRBV9 and TRBJ2-7; the match to TRBD1 covers 11 bases. The CDR3 has 17 amino acids. V lost 4 bases, J lost 0 bases, and 9 bases stayed unmatched. Per the germline V gene, CDR1 is SGDLS and CDR2 is YYNGEE. Here the CDR3 DNA reads TGTGCCAGCAGCACCGGACAGGGGGCTATATTCTCCTACGAGCAGTACTTC. Translation gives CASSTGQGAIFSYEQYF.

This sequence joins TRBV7-8 and TRBJ2-7, with D possibly being TRBD2 (6 bases). The CDR3 is made up of 16 amino acids. Germline V gives CDR1 SGHVS, CDR2 FQNEAQ. The germline V and J ends were trimmed by 3 bases and 2 bases, with 17 bases remaining between them. The CDR3 sequence is CASSLPGRLSTYEQYF. The CDR3 DNA reads as TGTGCCAGCAGCTTGCCCGGGAGACTCAGTACCTACGAGCAGTACTTC.

The genes are TRBV19 and TRBJ1-1; 9 bases fit TRBD1. The junction had 13 bases not matched to a gene; V was cut back by 5 bases and J by 0 bases. Per the germline V gene, CDR1 is LNHDA and CDR2 is SQIVND (reference sequence). This CDR3 spans 18 amino acids. The CDR3 is CASSVIPGQGYMNTEAFF. The CDR3 DNA is TGTGCCAGTAGTGTGATACCGGGACAGGGTTACATGAACACTGAAGCTTTCTTT.

The chain has TRBV6-5 and TRBJ2-5; D ambiguous. The V gene's germline CDR1 is MNHEY and CDR2 SVGAGI. Trimming removed 0 bases from V and 5 bases from J, with 13 bases in between. The CDR3 consists of 15 residues. CDR3 loop: CASSYSPWSRETQYF. CDR3 coding DNA: TGTGCCAGCAGTTACTCCCCTTGGTCGCGCGAGACCCAGTACTTC.

This clonotype has just a few counts. This rearrangement joins TRBV13 to TRBJ2-1; the D call may be TRBD1 or TRBD2 (5 bases each). CDR1 is PRHDT, CDR2 FYEKMQ, per germline (reference sequence). The CDR3 is made up of 13 amino acids. The V gene lost 1 base and the J gene lost 8 bases, with 9 bases spanning the gap. CDR3 DNA sequence: TGTGCCAGCAGCTTAGTGAGGGGTCATGAGCAGTTCTTC. Its protein is CASSLVRGHEQFF.

The chain has TRBV6-2 or TRBV6-3 and TRBJ2-2; D may be TRBD2 (5 bases). The CDR3 contains 13 residues. V was trimmed by 7 bases and J by 4 bases, leaving 10 bases between them. Germline V gives CDR1 MNHEY, CDR2 SVGEGT. As DNA, the CDR3 is TGTGCCAGCAATAGCGAACTCACCGGGGAGCTGTTTTTT. Protein: CASNSELTGELFF.

This clonotype was recorded at least ten times. V and J are TRBV11-3 and TRBJ2-6; D ambiguous. The length of the CDR3 is 13 residues. The V end lost 2 bases, the J end lost 2 bases, and 1 base lay between the germline ends. CDR1 and CDR2 from the germline V gene are SGHNT and YENEEA. In DNA, the CDR3 is TGTGCCAGCAGCTTAACTGGGGCCAACGTCCTGACTTTC. It yields the protein CASSLTGANVLTF.

The chain couples TRBV6-2 or TRBV6-3 to TRBJ1-1, with 9 nucleotides matching TRBD1. Losses at the gene ends were 6 bases for V and 3 bases for J; bases not matched to a gene: 14. This CDR3 is 17 amino acids long. Germline values: CDR1 MNHEY, CDR2 SVGEGT. CDR3 region: CASRGGQGRVYYTEAFF. In DNA, the CDR3 is TGTGCCAGCAGGGGGGGACAGGGAAGAGTGTATTACACTGAAGCTTTCTTT.

This chain connects TRBV2 to TRBJ2-7; D is unclear. Looked up from germline, CDR1 is SNHLY and CDR2 is FYNNEI. V was clipped by 10 bases and J by 1 base, with 14 bases between them. This CDR3 has 13 amino acids. CDR3 in DNA: TGTGCCACCGGCCGACACCTATCCTACGAGCAGTACTTC. Protein product: CATGRHLSYEQYF.

About this clonotype: This sequence may be a read error, since a much larger clone differs from it by one base. The chain links TRBV6-5 to TRBJ2-3; the D is unclear. Germline V gene sequence: CDR1 MNHEY, CDR2 SVGAGI. The CDR3 sequence is 11 residues long. In DNA form, the CDR3 reads TGTGTCAGTGAGAGCACAGATACGCAGTATTTT. This encodes CVSESTDTQYF.

The V call is TRBV7-9, the J call TRBJ2-1; the match to TRBD2 covers 7 bases. This CDR3 comprises 15 residues. The V segment lost 1 base and the J segment 4 bases; nucleotides outside the gene matches: 4. The germline V gene encodes CDR1 SEHNR and CDR2 FQNEAQ (reference sequence). Written as DNA, the CDR3 is TGTGCCAGCAGCTTAGAGGGGACTATTTACAATGAGCAGTTCTTC. The encoded protein is CASSLEGTIYNEQFF. The variable domain in full, with the rest retrieved from reference TRBV7-9 and TRBJ2-1, is DTGVSQNPRHKITKRGQNVTFRCDPISEHNRLYWYRQTLGQGPEFLTYFQNEAQLEKSRLLSDRFSAERPKGSFSTLEIQRTEQGDSAMYLCASSLEGTIYNEQFFGPGTRLTVL.

This sequence joins TRBV2 and TRBJ2-5; 9 bases line up with TRBD1. CDR3 length equals 19 residues. Germline trimming cut 4 bases from V and 2 bases from J; bases unmatched to any gene: 17. Germline V gene lookup returns CDR1 SNHLY and CDR2 FYNNEI. The CDR3 nucleotides are TGTGCCAGCAGTGGAGGGACAGGGATCTCGGTCGATCTGCAAGAGACCCAGTACTTC. It specifies CASSGGTGISVDLQETQYF.

There are a few counts of this clonotype. For the CDR3, the DNA is TGTGCCAGCAGTGAAGTATACGGGGGCGCAGCTAATGAAAAACTGTTTTTT. This gives the protein CASSEVYGGAANEKLFF. The chain recombines TRBV6-1 with TRBJ1-4, with D maybe TRBD1 (6 bases). The CDR3 is 17 amino acids. V lost 1 base to trimming and J lost 3 bases, with 15 bases between them. From germline, CDR1 is MNHNS and CDR2 SASEGT.

The chain couples TRBV27 to TRBJ2-5; 7 bases match TRBD2. The V segment lost 7 bases and the J segment 4 bases; nucleotides outside the gene matches: 6. The CDR3 is 13 amino acids. The germline CDR1 and CDR2 sequences are MNHEY and SMNVEV (reference sequence). The chain's CDR3 is CASKPSGSETQYF. CDR3 coding DNA: TGTGCCAGCAAACCTAGCGGATCAGAGACCCAGTACTTC.

This clonotype was observed once. Because the CDR3 is missing its conserved closing phenylalanine or tryptophan, this is likely a read error. The genes are TRBV2 and TRBJ2-1, with a possible D match to TRBD2 (6 bases). This CDR3 region has 12 residues. The V and J ends lost 4 bases and 9 bases respectively, with 10 bases between them. Germline values: CDR1 SNHLY, CDR2 FYNNEI. CDR3 sequence reads: CASSAGTFEQFS. The CDR3 coding sequence is TGTGCCAGCAGTGCGGGGACTTTTGAGCAGTTCTCC.

The chain has TRBV20-1 and TRBJ2-1, with D maybe TRBD2 (5 bases). The CDR3 totals 16 residues. From germline, CDR1 is DFQATT and CDR2 SNEGSKA (reference sequence). Trimming removed 0 bases from V and 3 bases from J, with 15 bases in between. The CDR3 sequence is CSARDLFGEIYNEQFF. The DNA for the CDR3 is TGCAGTGCTAGAGATCTTTTCGGGGAGATCTACAATGAGCAGTTCTTC.

The chain carries TRBV10-3 and TRBJ1-1, with TRBD1 as a possible D gene (5 bases). CDR1 and CDR2 (germline): ENHRY, SYGVKD. The CDR3 loop spans 16 amino acids. The V gene lost 7 bases and the J gene lost 3 bases, with 21 bases spanning the gap. The CDR3 protein is CAITPRDGQGYTEAFF. The DNA for the CDR3 is TGTGCCATCACCCCCCGGGACGGCCAAGGGTACACTGAAGCTTTCTTT.

This clonotype showed up just a few times. The rearrangement links TRBV7-9 to TRBJ1-2; TRBD1 matches at 8 bases. The junction had 5 bases not matched to a gene; V was cut back by 5 bases and J by 6 bases. CDR1 and CDR2 from the germline V gene are SEHNR and FQNEAQ (reference sequence). The CDR3 sequence is 13 residues long. The CDR3 is CASSTGQGDGYTF. The CDR3 DNA sequence: TGTGCCAGCAGCACCGGACAGGGCGATGGCTACACCTTC. Looking up the rest from reference TRBV7-9 and TRBJ1-2 gives the full variable domain: DTGVSQNPRHKITKRGQNVTFRCDPISEHNRLYWYRQTLGQGPEFLTYFQNEAQLEKSRLLSDRFSAERPKGSFSTLEIQRTEQGDSAMYLCASSTGQGDGYTFGSGTRLTVV.

CDR3 amino acids: CASSQGLAGLQETQYF. In nucleotides, the CDR3 is TGTGCCAGCAGCCAAGGACTAGCGGGCCTTCAAGAGACCCAGTACTTC. The V call is TRBV3-1, the J call TRBJ2-5, with 10 bases matching TRBD2. J lost 2 bases, V lost 1 base, and 4 bases had no gene match. This CDR3 comprises 16 residues. Germline values: CDR1 LGHDT, CDR2 YNNKEL (reference sequence).

The gene calls are TRBV24-1 and TRBJ1-1; D gene unclear. V was shortened by 5 bases and J by 6 bases, with 3 bases between the two germline ends. This CDR3 region has 10 residues. From germline, CDR1 is KGHDR and CDR2 SFDVKD. The CDR3 region is CATSGPEAFF. DNA of the CDR3: TGTGCCACCAGTGGCCCTGAAGCTTTCTTT.

The V gene is TRBV7-2, the J gene TRBJ2-3; D is uncertain. V shed 4 bases and J shed 4 bases, with 9 bases lying between them. Germline V gives CDR1 SGHTA, CDR2 FQGNSA. The CDR3 contains 13 residues. CDR3 sequence: CASSSIRADTQYF. The DNA of the CDR3 is TGTGCCAGCAGCTCCATTCGGGCAGATACGCAGTATTTT.

This clonotype was detected only a few times. The V and J genes are TRBV19 and TRBJ1-3; D call uncertain. Germline CDR1 and CDR2: LNHDA and SQIVND (reference sequence). Trimming left V 6 bases short and J 0 bases short, with 12 bases between. The CDR3 runs 15 residues. The CDR3 DNA follows: TGTGCCAGTAGCAACGGGCAAAACTCTGGAAACACCATATATTTT. Translating it yields CASSNGQNSGNTIYF.

At least ten counts were recorded for this clonotype. The chain employs TRBV9 and TRBJ2-1; 10 bases map to TRBD1. The germline V gene has CDR1 SGDLS and CDR2 YYNGEE. This CDR3 comprises 17 residues. V trimming: 0 bases; J trimming: 12 bases; junction bases outside the gene matches: 15. In DNA form, the CDR3 reads TGTGCCAGCAGCGTAGGGGCGACAGGGGGCTCGACGTTTGGGCAGTTCTTC. It is translated as CASSVGATGGSTFGQFF.

The rearrangement joins TRBV15 to TRBJ1-6, with unresolved D. Germline CDR1 LNHNV, CDR2 YYDKDF (reference sequence). The CDR3 is 13 residues long. V was trimmed by 1 base and J by 7 bases, leaving 5 bases between them. CDR3 bases: TGTGCCACCAGCAGAGGTCGAAATTCACCCCTCCACTTT. Its protein product is CATSRGRNSPLHF.

Many counts were recorded for this clonotype. CDR3 in DNA: TGTGCCAGCAGTAAACTTCTAAGCACAGATACGCAGTATTTT. This sequence encodes CASSKLLSTDTQYF. V and J are TRBV7-2 and TRBJ2-3; D not certain. CDR3 size: 14 residues. Looked up from germline, CDR1 is SGHTA and CDR2 is FQGNSA. V gave up 6 bases and J gave up 0 bases, with 10 bases separating them.